This note documents a single T cell receptor (beta chain) sequence. The antigen remains unidentified. The data originate from a study of OX40 agonist ivuxolimab in advanced cancers. Study-level results: The antigens recognized by the expanded peripheral T cells, that is their antigen specificity, were not determined. Individuals who were partial responders at 0.1-3.0 mg/kg had clonal expansion that ranked among the lowest. Low normalized T-cell clonal expansion also characterized some of the nonresponders.

The CDR3 is 17 amino acids. Trimming at V came to 1 base and at J to 4 bases, leaving 9 bases not matched to a gene. Looked up from germline, CDR1 is SGHAT and CDR2 is FQNNGV. Clones were read by immunoSEQ multiplex PCR, and TCRdb kept only the in-frame ones, dropping some. The table lists some 70,000 clones, 75% to 90% of them singletons. The sequences come from CD4+ or CD8+ T cells sorted from blood, collected in a trial of the OX40 agonist ivuxolimab. This chain connects TRBV11-2 to TRBJ2-1; 8 nucleotides match TRBD1. The origin of this receptor is an adult with an advanced solid tumor such as melanoma, head and neck, liver or kidney cancer. The DNA of the CDR3 is TGTGCCAGCAGCTTAGCTCTAGGACAGGGCCCATACAATGAGCAGTTCTTC. Encoded protein: CASSLALGQGPYNEQFF. Full variable domain (remainder filled in from reference TRBV11-2 and TRBJ2-1): EAGVAQSPRYKIIEKRQSVAFWCNPISGHATLYWYQQILGQGPKLLIQFQNNGVVDDSQLPKDRFSAERLKGVDSTLKIQPAKLEDSAVYLCASSLALGQGPYNEQFFGPGTRLTVL.